This T cell receptor beta chain was identified during a study of T cell repertoires in cytomegalovirus infection (dated by TCRdb to between 2018 and 2021). Study-wide context: Donor HLA type was relevant to the analysis, because carriage of CMV infection together with the matching HLA type was indicated by public TCR beta signatures. Study-wide findings and limitations: Cumulative frequency of public TCR beta family members discriminated carriers of CMV infection plus the relevant HLA type in this cohort and an independent roughly 320-donor cohort. In the ex vivo response, HLA-C-restricted CMV-specific TCR beta clonotypes were dominant, and in two of eight donors the single most frequent clonotype came from this HLA-C-restricted group.

As for this clonotype: The antigen it recognizes is unknown. Per-base qualities were not stored, and no clone one base away is much larger.

CDR1 and CDR2, looked up from the germline V gene, are WSHSY and SAAADI. Trimming at the junction amounts to 6 bases on V and 7 bases on J, and the germline ends lie 13 bases apart. Reading from cysteine to phenylalanine, the CDR3 counts 13 amino acids. Only the CDR3 DNA is retained, 39 bases long and in frame from the first base. Sequenced using an Illumina HiSeq 1500. TCRdb applied fastp at Q25 and MiXCR to the public reads, then kept only in-frame beta chains. Each CDR3 protein appears once, grouped with its most common genes and DNA. This sample is represented by under 600,000 distinct CDR3 sequences; approximately 17% of them were singletons. About 24% of the sample is in the top ten clones.

The receptor was derived from a human donor in good health (CMV status not recorded). Some clones in this sample may be carry-over from other donors' samples. The sequenced sample consisted of CD8+ T cells from PBMCs. The rearranged chain carries TRBV10-2 and TRBJ2-1; TRBD1 is perhaps the D gene, given 7 matching bases. In nucleotide form, the sequence is TGCGCCAGCAGCGCGGGACAGTTGAATGAGCAGTTCTTC. It is translated as CASSAGQLNEQFF.